This T cell receptor beta chain was documented in a study of regulatory T cells in long-lasting Graves disease. Turning to the study itself: Those Graves' patients who were newly diagnosed had been on antithyroid drugs under 3 months.

Per the germline V gene, CDR1 is ENHRY and CDR2 is SYGVKD. With 3 bases clipped from V and 2 bases from J, the junction kept 3 bases outside the gene matches. This CDR3 has 14 amino acids. Time point of the sample: newly diagnosed GD, antithyroid drugs for less than 3 months. The TCR library was made from RNA that had been extracted from PBMCs in TRIzol. Construction of TCR beta libraries relied on iRepertoire HTBI primers and on Arm-PCR targeting CDR3 regions. Each CDR3 protein gets one entry after TCRdb re-called the multiplex PCR reads with MiXCR. Seen here are roughly 350,000 distinct CDR3 sequences, around 15% observed once, and the top ten hold 30%. In addition, the sample was reused for a study of T cells in Graves' hyperthyroidism and ophthalmopathy. According to that study: The study excluded patients with uncontrolled infection, other autoimmune disease, pregnancy or lactation. Blood also contained most expanded thyroid clonotypes above 0.001. Using 13 V-J features, a model discriminated ophthalmopathy from stable hyperthyroidism.

The TCR comes from a man aged 35 to 55 with Graves disease. The V and J genes are TRBV10-3 and TRBJ2-5, with 7 bases lining up with TRBD2. The input for sequencing was peripheral blood mononuclear cells (PBMCs), taken at new diagnosis, from a patient treated with antithyroid drugs. The CDR3 loop reads CAISDLGGQETQYF. CDR3 in DNA: TGTGCCATCAGTGACCTCGGGGGGCAAGAGACCCAGTACTTC.